Listed below are T cell receptor beta chains from one sample, sequenced in a study of CD8+ T cells in alopecia areata. TCRdb keeps only in-frame clones here, not all; method: immunoSEQ multiplex PCR. Of some 100,000 clones in the sample, about 54% were seen once. The source was CD8+ T cells sorted from blood, collected at week 4, from a patient treated with tofacitinib. These receptors came from a human donor with alopecia areata. Both conserved end residues are part of each CDR3. A D gene is named only where the DNA matches it firmly. Size values are once, few and many counts, or a class for expanded clones, and some rows have none.

size | D | J | V | DNA | CDR3
few | NA | TRBJ2-3 | TRBV2 | TGTGCCAGCAGGTCGGACTATACCACTAGCACAGATACGCAGTATTTT | CASRSDYTTSTDTQYF
NA | NA | TRBJ2-5 | TRBV27 | TGTGCCAGTTCGCTGGGGGAGACCCAGTACTTC | CASSLGETQYF
once | TRBD1 | TRBJ2-7 | TRBV28 | TGTGCCAGCAGTTCTATCGATGTACCCCGGCCCACAGGGGTTTATGACGAGCAGTACTTC | CASSSIDVPRPTGVYDEQYF
NA | TRBD1 | TRBJ2-7 | TRBV7-6 | TGTGCCAGCAGCGAATTGAAACCGGGACAGGTGGGCCACGAGCAGTACTTC | CASSELKPGQVGHEQYF
NA | NA | TRBJ1-4 | TRBV27 | TGTGCCAGCAGTTTATCCACTGCCCTAGGTAATGAAAAACTGTTTTTT | CASSLSTALGNEKLFF
NA | NA | TRBJ2-5 | TRBV15 | TGTGCCACCAGCTTCGAGGGGTTAGTCCAAGAGACCCAGTACTTC | CATSFEGLVQETQYF
NA | TRBD2 | TRBJ2-3 | TRBV10-3 | TGTGCCATCAGTGAGTCGACTAGCGGGGGGGCCAAGGAGTATTTT | CAISESTSGGAKEYF
NA | NA | TRBJ2-1 | TRBV29-1 | TGCAGCGTCCCCGGGGCAAGCTCCTACAATGAGCAGTTCTTC | CSVPGASSYNEQFF
few | TRBD1 | TRBJ2-7 | TRBV29-1 | TGCAGCGCCTGGACAGGGGACTACGAGCAGTACTTC | CSAWTGDYEQYF
NA | TRBD1 | TRBJ2-1 | TRBV7-8 | TGTGCCAGCAGCTTAGTTTCCGGGACAGGGAAAGGTAATGAGCAGTTCTTC | CASSLVSGTGKGNEQFF
few | TRBD1 | TRBJ1-2 | TRBV30 | TGTGCCTGGAGTGTACAGGGGGGAAACTATGGCTACACCTTC | CAWSVQGGNYGYTF
few | NA | TRBJ2-3 | TRBV27 | TGTGCCAGCAGTTTACTTACCCTAAGGGCAGATACGCAGTATTTT | CASSLLTLRADTQYF
NA | TRBD1 | TRBJ1-1 | TRBV2 | TGTGCCAGCAGTTCAATCCCGGGACAGGGTCGGGATACGACTGAAGCTTTCTTT | CASSSIPGQGRDTTEAFF
NA | NA | TRBJ2-5 | TRBV6-6 | TGTGCCAGCAGTTACGGAGAGACCCAGTACTTC | CASSYGETQYF
NA | NA | TRBJ1-6 | TRBV27 | TGTGCCAGCAGTGCCCACGGGGACGCCCTCCACTTT | CASSAHGDALHF
few | NA | TRBJ2-3 | TRBV7-8 | TGTGCCAGCAGCGCGGAGGCGAGCACAGATACGCAGTATTTT | CASSAEASTDTQYF
NA | NA | TRBJ1-2 | TRBV9 | TGTGCCAGCAGCGTAGCCAGGGGCGCGGACTATGGCTACACCTTC | CASSVARGADYGYTF
few | NA | TRBJ2-5 | TRBV2 | TGTGCCAGCAGTGAGGGCGGGGTCCTTCAAGAGACCCAGTACTTC | CASSEGGVLQETQYF
once | NA | TRBJ2-1 | TRBV5-1 | TGCGCCAGCAGCCCCATTTCTAGTGATGAGCAGTTCTTC | CASSPISSDEQFF
few | TRBD2 | TRBJ2-5 | TRBV7-7 | TGTGCTAGCAGCTACCTCCCTGGAAGCGGGACCCAAGAGACCCAGTACTTC | CASSYLPGSGTQETQYF
NA | TRBD2 | TRBJ2-5 | TRBV27 | TGTGCCAGCAGTGGCCGCTGGCGGGGGGAAGTTCGGGAAGAAGAGACCCAGTACTTC | CASSGRWRGEVREEETQYF
few | TRBD1 | TRBJ2-6 | TRBV5-1 | TGCGCCAGCAGCCCGCAGGACAGGGTGACTGGGGCCAACGTCCTGACTTTC | CASSPQDRVTGANVLTF
NA | NA | TRBJ1-3 | TRBV6-5 | TGTGCCAGCAGTTACAGCGGAACCATATATTTT | CASSYSGTIYF
few | NA | TRBJ1-1 | TRBV2 | TGTGCCAGCAGGGCCAACGCCGAAGCTTTCTTT | CASRANAEAFF
NA | TRBD1 | TRBJ1-2 | TRBV29-1 | TGCAGCGTTAGGGGGCTCGGGGATAACTATGGCTACACCTTC | CSVRGLGDNYGYTF